These 29 T cell receptor beta chains were all obtained from the same sample, sequenced in a study of blood T cell repertoires in COVID-19. Clones were read by immunoSEQ multiplex PCR, and TCRdb kept only the in-frame ones, dropping some. Of roughly 280,000 clones detected, approximately 90% appear once; the ten largest clones hold approximately 4%. The sample taken for sequencing was PBMCs or T cells enriched from blood (not recorded which). These receptors all stem from a woman younger than 45 with acute COVID-19.

The V gene is TRBV6-5, the J gene TRBJ2-7, with a weak D call TRBD2 (6 bases). Germline V gene sequence: CDR1 MNHEY, CDR2 SVGAGI. This CDR3 has 15 amino acids. The ends were cut back, 0 bases at V and 2 bases at J, with 11 bases in the middle. Here the CDR3 reads CASSYSRGFTYEQYF. The CDR3 DNA is TGTGCCAGCAGTTACTCTCGGGGGTTTACCTACGAGCAGTACTTC.

CDR3 residues: CASGLVGSGELFF. In nucleotides, the CDR3 is TGTGCTAGTGGTTTGGTAGGGAGCGGGGAGCTGTTTTTT. The chain uses TRBV12-5 and TRBJ2-2; D possibly corresponds to TRBD2 (5 bases). In germline, CDR1 is LGHNT, CDR2 FRNRAP. Trimming pared 0 bases from V and 7 bases from J, leaving 6 bases between. This CDR3 has 13 amino acids.

This chain uses TRBV24-1 with TRBJ1-5; 11 bases are shared with TRBD1. The CDR3 covers 17 residues. Trimming at V came to 2 bases and at J to 6 bases, leaving 8 bases not matched to a gene. CDR1 is KGHDR, CDR2 SFDVKD, per germline. CDR3 sequence (DNA): TGTGCCACCAGTGATTCGCGGACAGGGGGCGCGGGTCAGCCCCAGCATTTT. This translates into CATSDSRTGGAGQPQHF.

This chain connects TRBV2 to TRBJ2-1, with D possibly being TRBD1 (5 bases). The germline V gene has CDR1 SNHLY and CDR2 FYNNEI. This CDR3 contains 13 residues. V was clipped by 8 bases and J by 4 bases, with 12 bases between them. CDR3 nucleotides: TGTGCCAGCCGCATAGCAGGGTACAATGAGCAGTTCTTC. Translation gives CASRIAGYNEQFF.

CDR3 sequence: CASSPGGQPNTGELFF. The CDR3 DNA reads as TGTGCCAGTAGTCCAGGAGGACAGCCGAACACCGGGGAGCTGTTTTTT. The rearrangement joins TRBV19 to TRBJ2-2, with a tentative D call TRBD1 (6 bases). V dropped 5 bases and J dropped 0 bases, with 13 bases sitting between them. The CDR3 runs 16 residues. Germline V gives CDR1 LNHDA, CDR2 SQIVND (reference sequence).

This clone was observed once. V and J are TRBV4-2 and TRBJ2-2; weak D call: TRBD1 (5 bases). V shed 4 bases and J shed 3 bases, with 12 bases lying between them. Germline V gene lookup returns CDR1 LGHNA and CDR2 YNFKEQ. The CDR3 covers 15 residues. The CDR3 region has the DNA TGTGCCAGCAGCCCTGGACATTCGGACACCGGGGAGCTGTTTTTT. Protein sequence: CASSPGHSDTGELFF.

This chain uses TRBV27 with TRBJ2-1, with TRBD1 identical over 8 bases. V lost 1 base, J lost 5 bases, and 7 bases stayed unmatched. CDR1 and CDR2 (germline): MNHEY, SMNVEV (reference sequence). This CDR3 is built from 16 residues. CDR3 region: CASSLFPTGDNNEQFF. The DNA of the CDR3 is TGTGCCAGCAGTTTATTCCCGACAGGGGATAACAATGAGCAGTTCTTC.

The chain carries TRBV7-8 and TRBJ2-2; 12 bases are shared with TRBD1. From germline, CDR1 is SGHVS and CDR2 FQNEAQ. The V and J ends lost 3 bases and 6 bases, in that order; junction bases with no gene match: 5. This CDR3 comprises 16 residues. This CDR3 reads CASSFGTGGASGELFF. The CDR3 DNA is TGTGCCAGCAGCTTTGGGACAGGGGGCGCGTCCGGGGAGCTGTTTTTT.

The table lists this clone with a count of one. The rearrangement links TRBV12-3 or TRBV12-4 to TRBJ1-1, with D possibly being TRBD1 (6 bases). There are 12 residues in the CDR3. Trimming took 5 bases from V and 10 from J, leaving 14 bases between them. The CDR3 loop reads CASSMTGDPAFF. For the CDR3, the DNA is TGTGCCAGCAGTATGACAGGAGACCCAGCTTTCTTT.

The chain combines TRBV11-1 with TRBJ2-1; D may be TRBD2 (6 bases). Germline V gives CDR1 SGHAT, CDR2 FQDESV (reference sequence). V was shortened by 5 bases and J by 1 base, with 12 bases between the two germline ends. This CDR3 has 15 residues. The DNA of the CDR3 is TGTGCCAGCAGCCTCAGGAGCGGGTCCTACAATGAGCAGTTCTTC. Amino acids: CASSLRSGSYNEQFF.

V usage is TRBV28 and J usage is TRBJ1-6; 7 positions match TRBD1. The V gene end was trimmed by 3 bases and the J gene end by 3 bases; junction bases not matched to a gene: 5. Looked up from germline, CDR1 is MDHEN and CDR2 is SYDVKM. This CDR3 is 16 amino acids long. CDR3 residues: CASSFGGTVYNSPLHF. The CDR3 DNA is TGTGCCAGCAGTTTCGGAGGGACAGTCTATAATTCACCCCTCCACTTT.

V gene TRBV24-1 combines with J gene TRBJ2-2; TRBD1 is a possible D gene (7 bases). The CDR3 is 14 residues long. The germline V gene has CDR1 KGHDR and CDR2 SFDVKD. V gave up 7 bases and J gave up 5 bases, with 13 bases separating them. The CDR3 DNA follows: TGTGCCACCAGCGGAGGGGGCCGAACCGGGGAGCTGTTTTTT. Translating it yields CATSGGGRTGELFF.

V and J are TRBV6-5 and TRBJ2-7; D might be TRBD2 (6 bases). The CDR3 runs 13 residues. Trimming removed 2 bases from V and 4 bases from J, with 9 bases in between. Germline V lookup: CDR1 MNHEY, CDR2 SVGAGI. CDR3: CASSYEGGYEQYF. In DNA form, the CDR3 reads TGTGCCAGCAGTTACGAGGGAGGATACGAGCAGTACTTC.

CDR3 in DNA: TGTGCCAGCAGCACGGACAGGGAGAACACTGAAGCTTTCTTT. It is translated as CASSTDRENTEAFF. The rearrangement links TRBV5-4 to TRBJ1-1, with 8 bases aligning to TRBD1. V trimming: 4 bases; J trimming: 1 base; junction bases outside the gene matches: 3. CDR3 length equals 14 residues. In germline, CDR1 is SGHNT, CDR2 YYREEE (reference sequence).

The chain has TRBV27 and TRBJ1-2, with no clear D. The CDR3 runs to 13 residues. Per the germline V gene, CDR1 is MNHEY and CDR2 is SMNVEV (reference sequence). V was cut by 2 bases and J by 4 bases, with 8 bases left in between. This CDR3 reads CASSLSALYGYTF. The CDR3 nucleotides are TGTGCCAGCAGTTTAAGCGCTCTCTATGGCTACACCTTC.

The chain uses TRBV2 and TRBJ1-3, with unresolved D. Trimming stripped 6 bases from V and 4 bases from J, with 13 bases between. The CDR3 has 14 residues. Germline V gene sequence: CDR1 SNHLY, CDR2 FYNNEI. The chain's CDR3 is CASRQDFDGNTIYF. The CDR3, as DNA: TGTGCCAGCAGGCAGGATTTTGACGGAAACACCATATATTTT.

This chain uses TRBV11-3 with TRBJ2-1; 9 bases fit TRBD1. V lost 3 bases, J lost 5 bases, and 5 bases stayed unmatched. CDR3 size: 15 residues. Germline CDR1 and CDR2: SGHNT and YENEEA. CDR3 residues: CASSFRTGENNEQFF. CDR3 sequence (DNA): TGTGCCAGCAGCTTCCGGACAGGGGAAAACAATGAGCAGTTCTTC.

The V call is TRBV7-6, the J call TRBJ2-7, with 8 bases lining up with TRBD2. The trim removed 5 bases at V and 2 bases at J, leaving 5 bases unmatched. This CDR3 contains 14 residues. From germline, CDR1 is SGHVS and CDR2 FNYEAQ. CDR3 DNA sequence: TGTGCCAGCAGCCCGTCCGGGGGGGCCTACGAGCAGTACTTC. Amino acid sequence: CASSPSGGAYEQYF.

The V call is TRBV19, the J call TRBJ1-1; the D is unclear. V lost 0 bases and J lost 0, with 8 bases in between. The CDR3 extends over 15 amino acids. CDR1 and CDR2 (germline): LNHDA, SQIVND (reference sequence). CDR3 amino acids: CASSIELALNTEAFF. In DNA, the CDR3 is TGTGCCAGTAGTATAGAACTAGCCCTGAACACTGAAGCTTTCTTT.

This chain uses TRBV5-4 with TRBJ1-6; D not resolved. Trimming removed 0 bases at V and 6 bases at J, with 13 bases between. CDR3 length: 16 residues. Looked up from germline, CDR1 is SGHNT and CDR2 is YYREEE (reference sequence). The CDR3 is CASSLESDLGNSPLHF. DNA of the CDR3: TGTGCCAGCAGCTTGGAATCTGATCTCGGTAATTCACCCCTCCACTTT.

The chain carries TRBV30 and TRBJ2-1; D gene uncertain. The CDR3 totals 11 residues. V lost 2 bases and J lost 7, with 6 bases in between. CDR1 and CDR2 from the germline V gene are GTSNPN and SVGIG (reference sequence). The CDR3 sequence is CAWSFPNEQFF. CDR3 bases: TGTGCCTGGAGTTTTCCGAATGAGCAGTTCTTC.

The V and J genes are TRBV11-2 and TRBJ2-1; 9 bases are a match to TRBD1. The V segment lost 1 base and the J segment 4 bases; nucleotides outside the gene matches: 2. Looked up from germline, CDR1 is SGHAT and CDR2 is FQNNGV. This CDR3 region has 15 residues. In DNA, the CDR3 is TGTGCCAGCAGCTTAGGACAGGGGGATTACAATGAGCAGTTCTTC. This encodes CASSLGQGDYNEQFF.

The chain is built from TRBV10-3 and TRBJ2-1; D perhaps matches TRBD2 (5 bases). V gave up 0 bases and J gave up 10 bases, with 13 bases separating them. Germline V CDR1 and CDR2: ENHRY, SYGVKD. CDR3 length: 14 residues. Written as DNA, the CDR3 is TGTGCCATCAGTGAGTCGCCTAGCAGTGGAGAGCAGTTCTTC. Translating it yields CAISESPSSGEQFF.

V gene TRBV28 combines with J gene TRBJ2-7; possible D gene TRBD2, 6 bases. Germline V gene sequence: CDR1 MDHEN, CDR2 SYDVKM. This CDR3 contains 14 residues. The V end was cut by 2 bases, the J end by 4 bases, with 12 bases between. CDR3 in amino acids: CASSLRGRVYEQYF. As DNA, the CDR3 is TGTGCCAGCAGTTTACGGGGGAGAGTATACGAGCAGTACTTC.

The genes are TRBV27 and TRBJ1-4, with D perhaps matching TRBD1 (6 bases). The CDR3 runs to 16 residues. The germline V gene has CDR1 MNHEY and CDR2 SMNVEV (reference sequence). Trimming stripped 6 bases from V and 0 bases from J, with 14 bases between. CDR3 nucleotides: TGTGCCAGCAGGAGATCCAAGGGGGCAACTAATGAAAAACTGTTTTTT. Its translation: CASRRSKGATNEKLFF.

The rearrangement links TRBV4-1 to TRBJ1-2, with D unclear. The CDR3 is 16 residues long. Germline V lookup: CDR1 MGHRA, CDR2 YSYEKL. Between the trimmed V and J ends, which lost 3 bases and 5 bases, there was a span of 19 bases. CDR3 sequence: CASSQDNSGVGYGYTF. Here the CDR3 DNA reads TGCGCCAGCAGCCAGGATAACAGCGGAGTTGGTTATGGCTACACCTTC.

V and J are TRBV19 and TRBJ2-1; 10 bases are a match to TRBD2. After removal of 3 bases from V and 6 bases from J, the junction contained 11 bases not matched to a gene. Germline lookup yields CDR1 LNHDA and CDR2 SQIVND (reference sequence). This CDR3 is 17 amino acids long. The CDR3 DNA is TGTGCCAGTAGTATCGGGCACGGGCTAGCGGGAGTCAATGAGCAGTTCTTC. Its protein is CASSIGHGLAGVNEQFF.

DNA for the CDR3: TGTGCCAGCAGCTTTCAACAGGGGGCGCTTGGCTACACCTTC. Protein sequence: CASSFQQGALGYTF. This chain joins TRBV11-2 and TRBJ1-2; 9 bases are shared with TRBD1. Germline lookup yields CDR1 SGHAT and CDR2 FQNNGV. The CDR3 is 14 residues long. The junction had 6 bases not matched to a gene; V was cut back by 3 bases and J by 7 bases.

The gene calls are TRBV28 and TRBJ2-1; D is possibly TRBD1 (7 bases). V was pared by 7 bases and J by 3 bases, with 22 bases between. Germline CDR1 is MDHEN and CDR2 is SYDVKM. There are 17 residues in the CDR3. The CDR3 here is CASTGGLDRNIYNEQFF. As DNA, the CDR3 is TGTGCCAGCACCGGGGGTCTGGACAGGAATATCTACAATGAGCAGTTCTTC.